Presented here are 10 T cell receptor beta chains from one specimen sequenced in a study of spatial heterogeneity in lung cancer. Their specific antigens are unknown. Time point here: sample taken at primary tumor resection. TCRdb ran MiXCR on the 5' RACE reads and lists one entry per CDR3 protein. In the table there are about 2,800 distinct CDR3 sequences, roughly a tenth of which are singletons. Study outcomes and limitations: It was found that expanded intratumoral alpha and beta TCR counts tracked tumor mutation counts.

The sample in question was lung tumor tissue, obtained at surgery. These receptors all come from a male donor with early-stage non-small cell lung cancer.

This clonotype is medium-sized (0.01 to 0.1%) within its sample. Found in a library prepared for alpha chains, this beta chain is an off-target read, and its abundance has little meaning. V usage is TRBV12-3 or TRBV12-4 and J usage is TRBJ1-2; D is undetermined. CDR3 length equals 14 residues. Trimming removed 8 bases at V and 8 bases at J, with 21 bases between. CDR3 region: CASRSSGESGGYTF. CDR3 nucleotide sequence: TGTGCCAGCCGCTCAAGCGGGGAGAGTGGAGGCTACACCTTC.

This clonotype is judged medium-sized. This beta chain is a stray sequence in a library constructed for alpha chains; its clone size is not meaningful. The chain carries TRBV7-9 and TRBJ2-7; D not resolved. This CDR3 comprises 15 residues. Trimming removed 1 base from V and 2 bases from J, with 12 bases in between. CDR1 SEHNR and CDR2 FQNEAQ come from the germline V gene (reference sequence). This CDR3 is CASSLVSGRAYEQYF. The DNA of the CDR3 is TGTGCCAGCAGCTTAGTATCCGGGCGAGCCTACGAGCAGTACTTC.

This clonotype has ten or more counts. Because the library targeted alpha chains, this beta chain is an off-target read whose size means little. The chain couples TRBV6-2 or TRBV6-3 to TRBJ2-5; TRBD2 matches 14 bases. Germline CDR1 MNHEY, CDR2 SVGEGT. The ends lost 8 bases at V and 2 bases at J; junction bases unmatched: 7. The CDR3 loop spans 16 amino acids. As DNA, the CDR3 is TGTGCCAGCTTCCCGAGACTAGCGGGGGGGCAAGAGACCCAGTACTTC. Its protein product is CASFPRLAGGQETQYF.

This clonotype is medium-sized by share. The library was prepared for alpha chains; this beta chain is a stray read, so its frequency means little. Here the CDR3 DNA reads TGTGCCAGCAGCTTACACAGAGACGATGAGCAGTTCTTC. Encoded protein: CASSLHRDDEQFF. The gene calls are TRBV7-2 and TRBJ2-1; D unclear. The V gene lost 2 bases and the J gene lost 8 bases, with 10 bases spanning the gap. The CDR3 covers 13 residues. CDR1 and CDR2 from the germline V gene are SGHTA and FQGNSA. Full variable domain (rest looked up from reference TRBV7-2 and TRBJ2-1): GAGVSQSPSNKVTEKGKDVELRCDPISGHTALYWYRQSLGQGLEFLIYFQGNSAPDKSGLPSDRFSAERTGGSVSTLTIQRTQQEDSAVYLCASSLHRDDEQFFGPGTRLTVL.

This clonotype qualifies as medium-sized (0.01 to 0.1%). Because this beta chain is a stray read in a library intended to capture alpha chains, its abundance should not be given much weight. This chain joins TRBV6-6 and TRBJ2-2, with 9 bases aligning to TRBD2. V shed 1 base and J 3 bases; nucleotides not matched to a gene: 6. Germline V lookup: CDR1 MNHNY, CDR2 SVGAGI (reference sequence). The CDR3 contains 17 residues. This chain's CDR3 is CASSYLKTSGDTGELFF. In DNA form, the CDR3 reads TGTGCCAGCAGTTACTTAAAGACTAGCGGAGACACCGGGGAGCTGTTTTTT.

Concerning this clonotype: This beta chain is a stray read from a library made for alpha chains; its abundance is not meaningful. The chain combines TRBV19 with TRBJ1-5; D uncertain. The V gene's germline CDR1 is LNHDA and CDR2 SQIVND (reference sequence). Trimming cost V 3 bases and J 5 bases, with 8 bases left between them. This CDR3 comprises 13 residues. CDR3 sequence (DNA): TGTGCCAGTAGTATGGACCGGGATCAGCCCCAGCATTTT. It translates to CASSMDRDQPQHF.

By frequency in the sample, this clonotype is medium-sized. This beta chain slipped into a library made for alpha chains as a stray read, so its size is not meaningful. V usage is TRBV20-1 and J usage is TRBJ1-1, with D maybe TRBD1 (5 bases). CDR1 and CDR2 from the germline V gene are DFQATT and SNEGSKA (reference sequence). This CDR3 is 14 amino acids long. The germline V and J ends were trimmed by 2 bases and 1 base, with 11 bases remaining between them. CDR3 DNA: TGCAGTGCTAGATCGACAGCGGGGAACACTGAAGCTTTCTTT. Translated: CSARSTAGNTEAFF.

With regard to this clonotype: This beta chain is a stray sequence in a library constructed for alpha chains; its clone size is not meaningful. The J gene is TRBJ2-3, the V gene TRBV29-1; maybe TRBD2 (6 bases). Germline V gene data show CDR1 as SQVTM and CDR2 as ANQGSEA. With 6 bases removed from V and 3 bases from J, the gap between germline ends came to 16 bases. The length of the CDR3 is 14 residues. The CDR3 protein is CSVRVRGSTDTQYF. The CDR3 region has the DNA TGCAGCGTACGGGTCCGGGGGAGTACAGATACGCAGTATTTT.

This clonotype is medium-sized. This beta chain is off target for a library built for alpha chains, so its abundance means little. The rearrangement links TRBV27 to TRBJ2-1, with TRBD2 identical over 7 bases. The CDR3 contains 16 residues. The V and J ends lost 5 bases and 0 bases, in that order; junction bases with no gene match: 7. Per the germline V gene, CDR1 is MNHEY and CDR2 is SMNVEV (reference sequence). Here the CDR3 reads CASSPFAGVSYNEQFF. CDR3 DNA: TGTGCCAGCAGTCCATTTGCGGGGGTCTCCTACAATGAGCAGTTCTTC.

In this sample, this clonotype is medium-sized. With the library built for alpha chains, this beta chain is off target and its frequency is not meaningful. CDR3 region: CASSLGRESINYGYTF. The CDR3 nucleotides are TGTGCCAGCAGTTTGGGACGGGAGTCAATTAATTATGGCTACACCTTC. V gene TRBV12-3 or TRBV12-4 combines with J gene TRBJ1-2; D perhaps matches TRBD1 (5 bases). The CDR3 totals 16 residues. Trimming took off 3 bases at V and 5 bases at J, with 19 bases between the two ends.